A single sample is the source of the 23 T cell receptor beta chains below, sequenced in a study of beta chain features in type 1 diabetes. Overall study results and limits: TCRB CDR3s were moderately but significantly shorter in Type 1 diabetes patients in all four CD4+ subsets.

Their antigens remain unidentified. Every isolated RNA sample was fully reverse transcribed, so sequencing captured expressed TCRB transcripts. Only in-frame clones appear in the TCRdb table, and some are missing; sequencing was by immunoSEQ multiplex PCR. This sample carries 310,000 or so clones, roughly a tenth of them seen once, and the ten largest clones take around 1%. The source material was central memory CD4+ T cells from blood. Receptors originate from a man aged 25-45 years with type 1 diabetes.

This chain joins TRBV30 and TRBJ1-4; D unclear. V lost 8 bases and J lost 3, with 13 bases in between. The CDR3 is 13 amino acids. Per germline, CDR1 GTSNPN and CDR2 SVGIG (reference sequence). The CDR3 reads CAGNMMSNEKLFF. The CDR3, as DNA: TGTGCCGGAAACATGATGTCTAATGAAAAACTGTTTTTT. The complete variable domain, with remaining parts taken from reference TRBV30 and TRBJ1-4, reads SQTIHQWPATLVQPVGSPLSLECTVEGTSNPNLYWYRQAAGRGLQLLFYSVGIGQISSEVPQNLSASRPQDRQFILSSKKLLLSDSGFYLCAGNMMSNEKLFFGSGTQLSVL.

In this sample, this clone turned up a few times. The V call is TRBV7-2, the J call TRBJ2-5; D is possibly TRBD1 or TRBD2 (6 bases each). The CDR3 is made up of 14 amino acids. The V end was cut by 0 bases, the J end by 4 bases, with 9 bases between. Germline CDR1 reads SGHTA; CDR2 reads FQGNSA. In DNA form, the CDR3 reads TGTGCCAGCAGCTTAGCAGGGGGGCCAGAGACCCAGTACTTC. The encoded protein is CASSLAGGPETQYF.

The CDR3 nucleotides read TGTGCCAGCAGTTCCCGACAGGGAGTCACCGCCGAGCAGTACTTC. It translates to CASSSRQGVTAEQYF. The chain employs TRBV28 and TRBJ2-7, with 7 positions matching TRBD1. CDR1 is MDHEN, CDR2 SYDVKM, per germline. CDR3 length equals 15 residues. With V trimmed by 4 bases and J by 6 bases, 12 bases remained unmatched.

The chain uses TRBV2 and TRBJ2-1; no clear D. Germline CDR1 and CDR2: SNHLY and FYNNEI. This CDR3 comprises 13 residues. V was shortened by 7 bases and J by 7 bases, with 14 bases between the two germline ends. CDR3 coding DNA: TGTGCCAGCACGCCATGGCCCAATAATGAGCAGTTCTTC. Amino acid sequence: CASTPWPNNEQFF. The variable domain in full, with the rest retrieved from reference TRBV2 and TRBJ2-1, is EPEVTQTPSHQVTQMGQEVILRCVPISNHLYFYWYRQILGQKVEFLVSFYNNEISEKSEIFDDQFSVERPDGSNFTLKIRSTKLEDSAMYFCASTPWPNNEQFFGPGTRLTVL.

This clone was seen a handful of times. The V and J genes are TRBV19 and TRBJ2-5, with D perhaps TRBD2 (6 bases). Trimming pared 5 bases from V and 1 base from J, leaving 20 bases between. In germline, CDR1 is LNHDA, CDR2 SQIVND (reference sequence). This CDR3 is built from 17 residues. The CDR3 loop is CASSPLDGRGVQETQYF. CDR3 nucleotides: TGTGCCAGTAGTCCCCTCGATGGTCGCGGGGTCCAAGAGACCCAGTACTTC.

This clone was counted between two and nine times. V is TRBV11-2 and J is TRBJ1-6; TRBD1 matches at 8 bases. Trimming at V came to 0 bases and at J to 7 bases, leaving 2 bases not matched to a gene. The CDR3 runs to 15 residues. The germline gives CDR1 SGHAT, CDR2 FQNNGV. The CDR3 region has the DNA TGTGCCAGCAGCTTAGATTGGACAGGGAATTCACCCCTCCACTTT. It is translated as CASSLDWTGNSPLHF.

The gene calls are TRBV10-3 and TRBJ1-1, with D perhaps TRBD1 (6 bases). The CDR3 runs to 15 residues. The germline CDR1 and CDR2 sequences are ENHRY and SYGVKD. V was pared by 5 bases and J by 1 base, with 14 bases between. The CDR3 loop reads CAISTSRGENTEAFF. In DNA form, the CDR3 reads TGTGCCATCAGTACGTCGAGGGGGGAGAACACTGAAGCTTTCTTT.

At least ten counts were recorded for this clone. The chain uses TRBV7-9 and TRBJ1-2, with 7 positions matching TRBD1. Germline trimming cut 7 bases from V and 2 bases from J; bases unmatched to any gene: 7. Germline V gene sequence: CDR1 SEHNR, CDR2 FQNEAQ (reference sequence). CDR3 length equals 14 residues. CDR3 in DNA: TGTGCCAGCACCTGGACAGGACTGAACTATGGCTACACCTTC. Amino acid sequence: CASTWTGLNYGYTF.

V is TRBV4-3 and J is TRBJ1-5; a possible D gene is TRBD1 (6 bases). The CDR3 covers 19 residues. Germline assignment: CDR1 LGHNA and CDR2 YSLEER. Trimming took off 4 bases at V and 2 bases at J, with 24 bases between the two ends. The CDR3 nucleotides are TGCGCCAGCAGCCTAACCCCTTACAAACAGGGTCGAGGCAATCAGCCCCAGCATTTT. Translating gives CASSLTPYKQGRGNQPQHF.

This clone turned up a few times. The V call is TRBV12-2, the J call TRBJ2-3; the table's D call, TRBD1, has no DNA check behind it. TRBV12-2 is annotated as a pseudogene. This CDR3 contains 16 residues. The CDR3 here is CASRSNEGASTDTQYF. The CDR3 DNA reads as TGTGCAAGTCGCTCCAACGAGGGGGCAAGCACAGATACGCAGTATTTT.

The table lists this clone with a few counts. V and J are TRBV7-2 and TRBJ1-2; no clear D. V was pared by 0 bases and J by 2 bases, with 7 bases between. The CDR3 has 14 amino acids. The germline V gene has CDR1 SGHTA and CDR2 FQGNSA. The CDR3: CASSLAKGNYGYTF. CDR3 nucleotides: TGTGCCAGCAGCTTAGCTAAAGGGAACTATGGCTACACCTTC.

This chain joins TRBV5-4 and TRBJ1-6; D remains unclear. CDR3 length: 13 amino acids. Trimming took 4 bases from V and 9 from J, leaving 11 bases between them. CDR1 is SGHNT and CDR2 is YYREEE in the germline V gene (reference sequence). The CDR3 protein is CASSPDPGSPLHF. Here the CDR3 DNA reads TGTGCCAGCAGCCCGGACCCGGGTTCACCCCTCCACTTT.

The chain couples TRBV7-9 to TRBJ2-5; a weak D match, TRBD2 (6 bases). The CDR3 sequence is 17 residues long. Germline CDR1 reads SEHNR; CDR2 reads FQNEAQ (reference sequence). V lost 1 base and J lost 1, with 16 bases in between. For the CDR3, the DNA is TGTGCCAGCAGCTTAGGAGGCGGGGTCGGGGCCCAAGAGACCCAGTACTTC. Translation: CASSLGGGVGAQETQYF.

This clone showed up just a few times. This chain uses TRBV11-2 with TRBJ2-1; the match to TRBD1 covers 7 bases. Germline loops: CDR1 SGHAT, CDR2 FQNNGV. This CDR3 region has 14 residues. Unmatched junction bases numbered 9, after V lost 4 bases and J lost 9 bases. CDR3: CASSSLQGVREQFF. Here the CDR3 DNA reads TGTGCCAGCAGCTCGCTGCAGGGGGTCCGTGAGCAGTTCTTC.

The rearrangement uses TRBV7-2 and TRBJ2-2; the match to TRBD1 covers 9 bases. The CDR3 is 15 residues long. The trim removed 4 bases at V and 5 bases at J, leaving 5 bases unmatched. Germline V gives CDR1 SGHTA, CDR2 FQGNSA. In nucleotides, the CDR3 is TGTGCCAGCAGCTCCCATGGACAGGGGACCGGGGAGCTGTTTTTT. Translation: CASSSHGQGTGELFF.

The rearrangement joins TRBV4-1 to TRBJ1-1; D not resolved. This CDR3 spans 15 amino acids. V dropped 6 bases and J dropped 5 bases, with 19 bases sitting between them. CDR1 and CDR2 (germline): MGHRA, YSYEKL. CDR3 in amino acids: CASRRGETGGTEAFF. DNA for the CDR3: TGCGCCAGCAGACGTGGTGAGACCGGAGGTACTGAAGCTTTCTTT.

This clone showed up many times. The CDR3 DNA follows: TGCAGCGTTGAATCGCAGCTACCCGGGGCCAACGTCCTGACTTTC. This translates into CSVESQLPGANVLTF. The gene calls are TRBV29-1 and TRBJ2-6, with no clear D. The CDR3 is 15 residues long. The V gene lost 2 bases and the J gene lost 4 bases, with 12 bases spanning the gap. From germline, CDR1 is SQVTM and CDR2 ANQGSEA.

The chain combines TRBV5-4 with TRBJ1-1; 8 positions match TRBD1. The CDR3 extends over 16 amino acids. J gave up 0 bases and V 6 bases, and 10 bases lay outside the gene matches. CDR1 SGHNT and CDR2 YYREEE come from the germline V gene (reference sequence). CDR3: CASTRGQGKMNTEAFF. The CDR3 coding sequence is TGTGCCAGCACCCGAGGACAGGGTAAGATGAACACTGAAGCTTTCTTT.

This clone has just a few counts. The CDR3, as DNA: TGTGCCAGCAGCTTAGTGTGGGACCAAGAGACCCAGTACTTC. Its protein product is CASSLVWDQETQYF. V is TRBV7-9 and J is TRBJ2-5; D gene unclear. CDR1 and CDR2 from the germline V gene are SEHNR and FQNEAQ (reference sequence). The CDR3 is 14 amino acids. The V end lost 1 base, the J end lost 0 bases, and 6 bases lay between the germline ends.

This clone was recorded a few times. V usage is TRBV18 and J usage is TRBJ2-7; D tentatively reads TRBD1 or TRBD2 (5 bases each). Germline lookup yields CDR1 KGHSH and CDR2 LQKENI. The V end lost 7 bases, the J end lost 0 bases, and 13 bases lay between the germline ends. CDR3 length: 14 residues. The CDR3 DNA reads TGTGCCAGCTTGTCAGGGACGGGCTCCTACGAGCAGTACTTC. Protein product: CASLSGTGSYEQYF.

V usage is TRBV30 and J usage is TRBJ1-4; 7 positions agree with TRBD1. CDR1 GTSNPN and CDR2 SVGIG come from the germline V gene (reference sequence). The CDR3 extends over 13 amino acids. Losses at the gene ends were 3 bases for V and 7 bases for J; bases not matched to a gene: 5. The CDR3 reads CAWSRGGAEKLFF. The CDR3 bases are TGTGCCTGGAGCAGGGGGGGAGCTGAAAAACTGTTTTTT. Full variable domain (outside the CDR3, taken from reference TRBV30 and TRBJ1-4): SQTIHQWPATLVQPVGSPLSLECTVEGTSNPNLYWYRQAAGRGLQLLFYSVGIGQISSEVPQNLSASRPQDRQFILSSKKLLLSDSGFYLCAWSRGGAEKLFFGSGTQLSVL.

The chain has TRBV9 and TRBJ2-5; TRBD1 aligns across 8 bases. V was clipped by 5 bases and J by 5 bases; unmatched bases: 11. Germline CDR1 is SGDLS and CDR2 is YYNGEE. This CDR3 region has 15 residues. The CDR3 coding sequence is TGTGCCAGCAGTGACCCAATGGACAGGGACGAGACCCAGTACTTC. It specifies CASSDPMDRDETQYF.

This clone was recorded at least ten times. The J gene is TRBJ2-1, the V gene TRBV5-4, with 7 bases matching TRBD1. Germline V gene data show CDR1 as SGHNT and CDR2 as YYREEE (reference sequence). The CDR3 runs to 16 residues. The ends lost 7 bases at V and 1 base at J; junction bases unmatched: 11. The DNA of the CDR3 is TGTGCCAGCGGAGCCGGACAGGATCGGTCCTACAATGAGCAGTTCTTC. It yields the protein CASGAGQDRSYNEQFF.